This TCR beta chain originates from a study of cytomegalovirus exposure and HLA in healthy donors. This clone was seen more than once but under ten times. PCR employed 60 Vbeta and 13 Jbeta primers. Produced via immunoSEQ multiplex PCR; TCRdb's table is partial and in-frame only. This sample has under 130,000 clones, with less than 75% found just once. V gave up 2 bases and J gave up 2 bases; unmatched junction bases: 0. Per germline, CDR1 MNHNY and CDR2 SVGAGI (reference sequence). This CDR3 spans 15 amino acids. The clonotype originates from a middle-aged man in good health and CMV-seropositive. This rearrangement joins TRBV6-6 to TRBJ2-7; 13 nucleotides agree with TRBD2. Sequencing was carried out using PBMCs. The CDR3 DNA reads TGTGCCAGCAGTTACACTAGCGGGAGGGCCTACGAGCAGTACTTC. It is translated as CASSYTSGRAYEQYF.